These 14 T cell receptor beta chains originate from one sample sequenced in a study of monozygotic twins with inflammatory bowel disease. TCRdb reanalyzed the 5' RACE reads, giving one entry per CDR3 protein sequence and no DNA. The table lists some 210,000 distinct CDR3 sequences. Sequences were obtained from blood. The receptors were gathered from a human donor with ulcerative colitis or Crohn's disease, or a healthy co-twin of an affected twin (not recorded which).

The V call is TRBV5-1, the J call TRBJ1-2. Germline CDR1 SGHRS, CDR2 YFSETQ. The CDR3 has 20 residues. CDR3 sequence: CASSLARRGWENVVDYGYTF.

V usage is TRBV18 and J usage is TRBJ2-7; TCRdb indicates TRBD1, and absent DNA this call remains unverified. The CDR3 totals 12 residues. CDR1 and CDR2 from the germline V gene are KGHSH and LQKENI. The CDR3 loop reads CASSPDRVEQYF.

CDR3 in amino acids: CATSPDTDTQYF. The chain uses TRBV25-1 and TRBJ2-3. The CDR3 contains 12 residues. Germline V CDR1 and CDR2: MGHDK, SYGVNS.

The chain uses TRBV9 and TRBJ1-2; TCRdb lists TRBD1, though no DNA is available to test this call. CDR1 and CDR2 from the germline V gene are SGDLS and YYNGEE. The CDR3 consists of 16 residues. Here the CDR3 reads CASSPEVGQGASGYTF.

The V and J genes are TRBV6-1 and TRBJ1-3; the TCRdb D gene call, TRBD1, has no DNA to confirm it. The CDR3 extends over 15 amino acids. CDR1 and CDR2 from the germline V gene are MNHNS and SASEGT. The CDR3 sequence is CASSRWGSSGNTIYF.

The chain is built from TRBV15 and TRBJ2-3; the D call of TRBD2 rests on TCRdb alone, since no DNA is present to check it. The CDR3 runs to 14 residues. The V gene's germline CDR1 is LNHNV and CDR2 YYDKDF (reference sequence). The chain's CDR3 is CATSRLDPLDTQYF. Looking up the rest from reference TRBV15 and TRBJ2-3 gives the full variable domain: DAMVIQNPRYQVTQFGKPVTLSCSQTLNHNVMYWYQQKSSQAPKLLFHYYDKDFNNEADTPDNFQSRRPNTSFCFLDIRSPGLGDTAMYLCATSRLDPLDTQYFGPGTRLTVL.

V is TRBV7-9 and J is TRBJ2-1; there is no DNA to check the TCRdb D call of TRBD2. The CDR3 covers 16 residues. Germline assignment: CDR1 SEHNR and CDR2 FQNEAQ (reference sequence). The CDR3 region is CASSLAAGTRNNEQFF.

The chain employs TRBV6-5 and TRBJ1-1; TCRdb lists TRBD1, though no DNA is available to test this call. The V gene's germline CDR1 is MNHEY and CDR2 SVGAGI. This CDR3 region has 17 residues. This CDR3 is CASRLTPSDRDEAEAFF.

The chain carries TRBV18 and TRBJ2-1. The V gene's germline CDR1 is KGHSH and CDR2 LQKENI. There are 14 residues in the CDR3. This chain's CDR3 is CASSPLQATNEQFF.

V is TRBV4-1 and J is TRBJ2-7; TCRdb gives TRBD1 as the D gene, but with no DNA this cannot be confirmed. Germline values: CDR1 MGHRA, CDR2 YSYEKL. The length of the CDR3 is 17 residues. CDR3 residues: CASSQPTGTGGSYEQYF.

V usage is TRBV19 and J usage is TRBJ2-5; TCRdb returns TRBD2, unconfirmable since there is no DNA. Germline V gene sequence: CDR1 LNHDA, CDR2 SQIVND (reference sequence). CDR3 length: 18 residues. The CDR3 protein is CASSSRGLAGTSGETQYF.

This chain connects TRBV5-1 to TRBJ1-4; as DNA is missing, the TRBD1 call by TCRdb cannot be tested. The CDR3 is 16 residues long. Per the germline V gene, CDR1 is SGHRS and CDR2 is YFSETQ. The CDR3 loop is CASSPAPGQGGEKLFF.

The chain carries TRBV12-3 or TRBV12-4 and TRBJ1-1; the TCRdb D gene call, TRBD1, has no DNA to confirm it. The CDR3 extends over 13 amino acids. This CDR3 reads CASSTGGKAEAFF.

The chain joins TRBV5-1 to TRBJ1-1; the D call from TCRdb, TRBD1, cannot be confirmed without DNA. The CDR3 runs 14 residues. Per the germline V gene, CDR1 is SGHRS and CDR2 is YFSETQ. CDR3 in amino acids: CASSFRGAGTEAFF.